One T cell receptor beta chain is described in this entry. Its antigen is unidentified. This sample was included in a study of cytomegalovirus exposure and HLA in healthy donors. The V and J ends lost 9 bases and 5 bases respectively, with 16 bases between them. The CDR3 is made up of 13 amino acids. Germline assignment: CDR1 SNHLY and CDR2 FYNNEI. Study-wide results and limits: Some V segments, including TRBV6-2 and TRBV6-3, were excluded as indistinguishable. Within an earlier analysis, most TCR beta V segments proved productive either about 90% or about 30% of the time.

Amplification used 60 Vbeta primers and 13 Jbeta primers. Data came from immunoSEQ multiplex PCR; TCRdb stores just in-frame clones and leaves some out. The sample shows roughly 100,000 clones, roughly three quarters of them seen only once. Sequenced: PBMCs. The V and J genes are TRBV2 and TRBJ1-2; D is possibly TRBD1 (6 bases). The clonotype originates from a man aged 25-45 years in good health and CMV-seronegative. The CDR3 is CASALDRLYGYTF. The CDR3, as DNA: TGTGCCAGTGCCTTGGACAGACTATATGGCTACACCTTC.